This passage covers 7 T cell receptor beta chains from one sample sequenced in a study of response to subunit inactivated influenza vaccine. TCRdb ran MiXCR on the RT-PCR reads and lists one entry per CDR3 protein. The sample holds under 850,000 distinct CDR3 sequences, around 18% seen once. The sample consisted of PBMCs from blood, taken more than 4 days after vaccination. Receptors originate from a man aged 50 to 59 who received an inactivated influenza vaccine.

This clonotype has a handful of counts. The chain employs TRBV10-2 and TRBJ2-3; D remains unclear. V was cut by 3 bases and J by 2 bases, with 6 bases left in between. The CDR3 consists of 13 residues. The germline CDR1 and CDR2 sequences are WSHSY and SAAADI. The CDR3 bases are TGCGCCAGCAGTGAACAGATCACAGATACGCAGTATTTT. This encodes CASSEQITDTQYF.

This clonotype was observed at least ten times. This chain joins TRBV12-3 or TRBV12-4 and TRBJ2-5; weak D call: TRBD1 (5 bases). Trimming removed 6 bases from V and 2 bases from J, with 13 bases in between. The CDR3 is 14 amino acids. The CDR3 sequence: CASSRVSRQETQYF. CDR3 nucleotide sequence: TGTGCCAGCAGCAGGGTTAGTCGGCAAGAGACCCAGTACTTC.

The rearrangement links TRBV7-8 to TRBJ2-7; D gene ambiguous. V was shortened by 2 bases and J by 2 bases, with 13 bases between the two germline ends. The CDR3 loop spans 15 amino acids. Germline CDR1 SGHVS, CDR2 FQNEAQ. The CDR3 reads CASSLKVKSTYEQYF. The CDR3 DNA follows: TGTGCCAGCAGCTTAAAGGTGAAATCTACCTACGAGCAGTACTTC.

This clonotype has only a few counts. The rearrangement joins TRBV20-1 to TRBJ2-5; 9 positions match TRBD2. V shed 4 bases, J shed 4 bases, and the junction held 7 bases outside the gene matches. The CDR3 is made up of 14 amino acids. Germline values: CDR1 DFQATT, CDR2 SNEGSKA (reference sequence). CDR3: CSATAGGIGETQYF. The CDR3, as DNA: TGCAGTGCTACTGCGGGGGGGATTGGAGAGACCCAGTACTTC.

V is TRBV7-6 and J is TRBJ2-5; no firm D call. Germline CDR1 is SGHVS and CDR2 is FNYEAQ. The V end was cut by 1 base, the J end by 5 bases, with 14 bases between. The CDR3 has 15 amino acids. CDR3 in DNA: TGTGCCAGCAGCTTAGGGGTTCTGGTTACGGAGACCCAGTACTTC. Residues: CASSLGVLVTETQYF.

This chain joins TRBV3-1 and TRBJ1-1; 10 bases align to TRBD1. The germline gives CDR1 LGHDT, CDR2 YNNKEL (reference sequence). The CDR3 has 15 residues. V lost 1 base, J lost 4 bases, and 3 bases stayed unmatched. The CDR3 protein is CASSQGTGGITEAFF. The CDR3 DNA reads TGTGCCAGCAGCCAAGGGACAGGGGGTATCACTGAAGCTTTCTTT.

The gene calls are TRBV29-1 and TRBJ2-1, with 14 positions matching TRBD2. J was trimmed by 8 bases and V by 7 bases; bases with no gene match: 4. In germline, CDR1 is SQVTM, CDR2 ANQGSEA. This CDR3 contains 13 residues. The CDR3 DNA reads TGCAGCGGACTAGCGGGAGGGTTACATGAGCAGTTCTTC. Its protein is CSGLAGGLHEQFF.